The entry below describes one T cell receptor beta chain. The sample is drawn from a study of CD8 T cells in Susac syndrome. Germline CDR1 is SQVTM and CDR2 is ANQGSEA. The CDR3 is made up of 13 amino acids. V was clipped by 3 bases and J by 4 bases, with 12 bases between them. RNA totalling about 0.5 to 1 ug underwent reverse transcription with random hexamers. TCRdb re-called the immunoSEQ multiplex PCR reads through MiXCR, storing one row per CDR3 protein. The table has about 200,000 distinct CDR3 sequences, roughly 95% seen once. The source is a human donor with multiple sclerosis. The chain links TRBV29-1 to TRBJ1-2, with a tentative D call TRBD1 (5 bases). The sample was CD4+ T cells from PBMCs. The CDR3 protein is CSVEGGIGYGYTF. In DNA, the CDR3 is TGCAGCGTTGAGGGGGGTATAGGCTATGGCTACACCTTC.